One T cell receptor (beta chain) is described in this entry. Its binding antigen is unknown. Base qualities were left out, and no much larger clone turns up one base away. This entry belongs to a study of OX40 agonist ivuxolimab in advanced cancers. With respect to the entire study: The costimulatory receptor OX40 (CD134) was targeted by ivuxolimab, a fully human IgG2 agonistic monoclonal antibody. Intravenous ivuxolimab was administered to patients every 2 weeks at six dose levels: 0.01, 0.1, 0.3, 1.5, 3 and 10 mg/kg. Of the approximately 50 dose-escalation patients, hepatocellular carcinoma was present in approximately 20, melanoma in approximately 15, renal cell carcinoma in 9 and head and neck cancer in 9. In the dose-escalation cohort, 82.7% of patients were male, and the mean age was approximately 60 years, with a range of about 20 to 90. Prior anti-PD-1, anti-PD-L1 or anti-CTLA-4 therapy was permitted, and less than 45% of dose-escalation patients had received checkpoint inhibitors. Partial responses were achieved by three dose-escalation patients, of whom one had hepatocellular carcinoma and two had cutaneous melanoma. The point of sequencing TCRbeta in the periphery was to test whether ivuxolimab changed TCR sequence diversity and drove clonal T-cell expansion. The paper covers the monotherapy dose-escalation part of the phase I ivuxolimab trial, which included N ≈ 54 patients. The full study reports these points: Low levels of normalized T-cell clonal expansion were also seen in some patients who did not respond. After ivuxolimab, expanded clones were on average more numerous among CD8+ T cells than among CD4+ T cells. Antigen specificity was not determined for the clonally expanded peripheral T cells. At doses of 0.1 to 3.0 mg/kg, clonal expansion of both CD4+ and CD8+ T cells in blood was seen between baseline and week 6. In the 0.1-3.0 mg/kg groups, partial responders were among the patients with the lowest normalized peripheral clonal expansion, particularly in CD8+ T cells.

To sequence the TCRbeta CDR3 region, genomic DNA was isolated from the sorted cells. The immunoSEQ Assay was used to sequence the TCRbeta CDR3 regions. TCRdb retrieved this table from immuneACCESS and kept in-frame rearrangements only. Not all clones are present; in checked studies, unresolved V genes account for under half, and no reason is known for the remainder. This sample is represented by approximately 97,000 clones; about 90% of them were singletons. Roughly 5.5% of the sample rests with the top ten. Patients with autoimmune disease history or receiving systemic immunosuppression were excluded from the trial. Peripheral blood for TCR sequencing was collected from all dose cohorts at baseline, on cycle 4 day 1, and on cycle 7 day 1. Samples were obtained from an open-label, multicenter, first-in-human phase I dose-escalation trial of ivuxolimab. Adults with locally advanced or metastatic melanoma, renal cell, hepatocellular, or head and neck squamous cell carcinoma were enrolled in the trial. Before TCR sequencing, CD4+ T cells and CD8+ T cells were sorted from peripheral blood as separate populations.

The CDR3 runs 16 residues from the cysteine to the phenylalanine. CDR3 DNA only is kept here, 48 bases in frame from base 1. CDR1 is given as SGHAT and CDR2 as FQNNGV, both from the germline V gene. The germline V end is reduced by 3 bases and the J end by 7 bases; junction bases left unmatched: 8. Source: CD4+ or CD8+ T cells sorted from blood, taken in a trial of the OX40 agonist ivuxolimab. The sequence was obtained from an adult with an advanced solid tumor such as melanoma, head and neck, liver or kidney cancer. The chain is assembled from TRBV11-2 and TRBJ2-1, with 11 bases aligning to TRBD2. CDR3 reads: CASSLTSGIRRNEQFF. The DNA sequence reads TGTGCCAGCAGCTTGACTAGCGGGATCCGAAGAAATGAGCAGTTCTTC.